A selection of T cell receptor beta chains follows, all from one sample in a study of CD8+CD57+ T cells in acquired aplastic anemia. Each CDR3 protein gets one entry after TCRdb re-called the reads with MiXCR. The sample contains about 160,000 distinct CDR3 sequences, approximately 40% of which appear only once. Material: sorted CD4+, CD8+, or CD8+CD57+ T cells (not recorded which) from PBMCs. The receptor set was obtained from a human donor in good health. Both conserved end residues are part of each CDR3. D genes are given only for firm matches. The size entry is marked missing in some rows and otherwise reads once, few, many or a size class.

V: TRBV6-1; J: TRBJ1-6; D: -; size: many; CDR3: CASSVIESSPLHF; DNA: TGTGCCAGCAGTGTAATCGAAAGTTCACCCCTCCACTTT
V: TRBV10-1; J: TRBJ2-1; D: TRBD1; size: -; CDR3: CASSNGQGDYNEQFF; DNA: TGCGCCAGCAGCAACGGACAGGGGGATTACAATGAGCAGTTCTTC
V: TRBV30; J: TRBJ1-1; D: -; size: -; CDR3: CAWSSDSMNTEAFF; DNA: TGTGCCTGGAGCTCGGACAGTATGAACACTGAAGCTTTCTTT
V: TRBV2; J: TRBJ2-7; D: -; size: -; CDR3: CASSEAQGTGGEQYF; DNA: TGTGCCAGCAGTGAAGCGCAGGGGACGGGCGGCGAGCAGTACTTC
V: TRBV9; J: TRBJ1-6; D: -; size: many; CDR3: CASSVGGSDSPLHF; DNA: TGTGCCAGCAGCGTGGGGGGGTCGGATTCACCCCTCCACTTT
V: TRBV19; J: TRBJ1-2; D: -; size: many; CDR3: CAPPRGYTF; DNA: TGTGCCCCACCGCGAGGCTACACCTTC
V: TRBV10-3; J: TRBJ2-7; D: -; size: few; CDR3: CAIRLANEQYF; DNA: TGTGCCATCAGACTAGCTAACGAGCAGTACTTC
V: TRBV20-1; J: TRBJ2-5; D: -; size: -; CDR3: CSARLGGIETQYF; DNA: TGCAGTGCTAGACTTGGTGGGATAGAGACCCAGTACTTC
V: TRBV6-1; J: TRBJ2-3; D: TRBD1; size: -; CDR3: CASSRDRFTDTQYF; DNA: TGTGCCAGCAGTAGGGACAGATTCACAGATACGCAGTATTTT
V: TRBV10-3; J: TRBJ1-2; D: -; size: few; CDR3: CAISDRNGYGYTF; DNA: TGTGCCATCAGTGATAGGAACGGATATGGCTACACCTTC